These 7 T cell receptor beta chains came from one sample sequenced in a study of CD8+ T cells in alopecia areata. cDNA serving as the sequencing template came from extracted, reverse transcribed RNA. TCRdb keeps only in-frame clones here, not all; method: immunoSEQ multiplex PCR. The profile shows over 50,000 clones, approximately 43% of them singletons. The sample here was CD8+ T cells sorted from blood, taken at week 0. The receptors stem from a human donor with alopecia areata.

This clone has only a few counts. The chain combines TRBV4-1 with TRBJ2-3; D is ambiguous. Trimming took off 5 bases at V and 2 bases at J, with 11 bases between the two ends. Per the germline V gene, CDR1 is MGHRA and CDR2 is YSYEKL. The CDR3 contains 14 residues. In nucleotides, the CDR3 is TGCGCCAGCAGCACCGAGTCCCCCACAGATACGCAGTATTTT. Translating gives CASSTESPTDTQYF.

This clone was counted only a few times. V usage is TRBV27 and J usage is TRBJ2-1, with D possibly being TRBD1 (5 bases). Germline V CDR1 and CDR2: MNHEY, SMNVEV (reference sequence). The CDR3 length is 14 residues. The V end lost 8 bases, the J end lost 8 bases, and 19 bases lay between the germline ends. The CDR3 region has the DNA TGTGCCAGCTCCTCGGTGGGGCTCCTGGATGAGCAGTTCTTC. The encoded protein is CASSSVGLLDEQFF.

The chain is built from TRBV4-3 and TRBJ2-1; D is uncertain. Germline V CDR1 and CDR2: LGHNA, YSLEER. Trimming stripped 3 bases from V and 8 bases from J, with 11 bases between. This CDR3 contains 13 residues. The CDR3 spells CASSHSSRDEQFF. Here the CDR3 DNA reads TGCGCCAGCAGCCATTCATCTAGAGATGAGCAGTTCTTC.

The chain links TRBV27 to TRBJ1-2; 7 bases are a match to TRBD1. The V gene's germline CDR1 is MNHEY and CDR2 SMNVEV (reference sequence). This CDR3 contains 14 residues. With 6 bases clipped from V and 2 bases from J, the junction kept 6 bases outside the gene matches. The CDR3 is CASRTDRVNYGYTF. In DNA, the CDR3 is TGTGCCAGCAGAACAGACAGGGTGAACTATGGCTACACCTTC.

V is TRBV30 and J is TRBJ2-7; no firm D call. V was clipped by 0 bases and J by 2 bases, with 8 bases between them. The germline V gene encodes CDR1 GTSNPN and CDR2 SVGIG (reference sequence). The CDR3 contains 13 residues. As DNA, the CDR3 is TGTGCCTGGAGTGTACTTCAGGCCTACGAGCAGTACTTC. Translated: CAWSVLQAYEQYF.

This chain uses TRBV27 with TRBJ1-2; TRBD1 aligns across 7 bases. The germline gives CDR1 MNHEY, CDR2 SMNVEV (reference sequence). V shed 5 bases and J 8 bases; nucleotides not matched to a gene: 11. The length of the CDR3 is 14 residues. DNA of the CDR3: TGTGCCAGCAGTACCTTAGACAGGGTACGCGGCTACACCTTC. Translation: CASSTLDRVRGYTF.

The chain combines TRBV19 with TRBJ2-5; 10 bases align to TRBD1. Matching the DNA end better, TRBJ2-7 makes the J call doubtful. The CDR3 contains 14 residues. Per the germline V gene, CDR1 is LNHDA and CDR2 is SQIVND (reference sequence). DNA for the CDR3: TGTGCCAGTAGCCCCGGGACAGGGGCCTACGAGCAGTACTTC. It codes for CASSPGTGAYEQYF.